These 5 T cell receptor beta chains originate from one sample sequenced in a study of OX40 agonist ivuxolimab in advanced cancers. This table comes from immunoSEQ multiplex PCR, and its TCRdb copy is limited to in-frame clones, with some not included. Here the sample spans 55,000 to 80,000 clones, around nine tenths being singletons. Source: CD4+ or CD8+ T cells sorted from blood, taken in a trial of the OX40 agonist ivuxolimab. These receptors were collected from an adult with an advanced solid tumor such as melanoma, head and neck, liver or kidney cancer.

V is TRBV5-1 and J is TRBJ1-2, with 8 bases fitting TRBD1. The CDR3 has 14 amino acids. CDR1 and CDR2 from the germline V gene are SGHRS and YFSETQ. V gave up 1 base and J gave up 4 bases; unmatched junction bases: 3. The DNA of the CDR3 is TGCGCCAGCAGCTTGATGGACAGGGTCTATGGCTACACCTTC. The encoded protein is CASSLMDRVYGYTF.

The sample holds one count of this clone. The chain recombines TRBV9 with TRBJ2-5; D possibly corresponds to TRBD2 (6 bases). Trimming cost V 0 bases and J 5 bases, with 14 bases left between them. Per the germline V gene, CDR1 is SGDLS and CDR2 is YYNGEE. This CDR3 spans 15 amino acids. The CDR3 nucleotides read TGTGCCAGCAGCGTAGGTTCTGGCGGGAAGGAGACCCAGTACTTC. This codes for CASSVGSGGKETQYF.

The rearrangement uses TRBV5-1 and TRBJ1-3; weak D call: TRBD1 (6 bases). CDR1 is SGHRS, CDR2 YFSETQ, per germline. The length of the CDR3 is 17 residues. V was pared by 4 bases and J by 0 bases, with 17 bases between. The CDR3 reads CASSPTGRGSSGNTIYF. CDR3 DNA sequence: TGCGCCAGCAGCCCCACAGGGCGGGGGAGCTCTGGAAACACCATATATTTT.

J is TRBJ2-4 and V is TRBV7-9, with 12 bases that match TRBD1. The germline gives CDR1 SEHNR, CDR2 FQNEAQ (reference sequence). V shed 1 base, J shed 2 bases, and the junction held 3 bases outside the gene matches. This CDR3 has 17 amino acids. The CDR3 nucleotides read TGTGCCAGCAGCTTAGTGGGACAGGGGGCTTCCAAAAACATTCAGTACTTC. This translates into CASSLVGQGASKNIQYF.

The table lists this clone with a count of one. The chain has TRBV6-1 and TRBJ2-3; D not resolved. From germline, CDR1 is MNHNS and CDR2 SASEGT. V was pared by 7 bases and J by 2 bases, with 16 bases between. CDR3 size: 15 residues. In DNA, the CDR3 is TGTGCCAGCACGGTGGCAAACAAATACACAGATACGCAGTATTTT. It yields the protein CASTVANKYTDTQYF.